This TCR beta chain was sequenced in a study of blood T cells in healthy people across ages. The germline V gene encodes CDR1 SNHLY and CDR2 FYNNEI. V was trimmed by 4 bases and J by 5 bases, leaving 17 bases between them. There are 15 residues in the CDR3. This clonotype has a count of ten or more. Primed by a sample-barcoded 5' primer and a J-beta primer mix, a second PCR proceeded for about 6 to 12 cycles. TCRdb itself ran the 5' RACE reads through MiXCR, one entry per CDR3 protein. The data show fewer than 900,000 distinct CDR3 sequences, with 30% to 45% seen just once and 10% to 15% held by the top ten.

The sample comprised blood. The sequence was obtained from a man younger than 35 in good health. The chain couples TRBV2 to TRBJ1-2; D might be TRBD1 (5 bases). The CDR3 DNA follows: TGTGCCAGCAGTGCTCGGGGCCGCGGGGGATATGGCTACACCTTC. Its protein is CASSARGRGGYGYTF.